The clone carrying this T cell receptor beta chain has only a few counts. This entry is derived from a study of blood T cell repertoires in COVID-19. In the study overall: Acute-phase and convalescent COVID-19 samples originated in the United States, Italy and Spain. T cells, B-cell-depleted T cells, or PBMCs provided the cDNA or gDNA that served as material.

Some clones are missing from TCRdb's copy, which holds only in-frame ones; the method was immunoSEQ multiplex PCR. The sample has about 200,000 clones, about 91% seen once. The clonotype originates from a man in his thirties or forties with acute or convalescent COVID-19. The sample was peripheral blood.

The CDR3 nucleotides read TGTGCCAGTACTACGTCGGGAGCGGGAGTCTACGAGCAGTACTTC. As protein: CASTTSGAGVYEQYF. The rearrangement links TRBV19 to TRBJ2-7; TRBD2 agrees at 8 bases. V was clipped by 7 bases and J by 3 bases; unmatched bases: 11. This CDR3 has 15 residues. Per the germline V gene, CDR1 is LNHDA and CDR2 is SQIVND (reference sequence).